One and the same sample provided the 4 T cell receptor beta chains below, sequenced in a study of blood T cell repertoires in COVID-19. TCRdb's copy holds only in-frame clones and misses some; the assay was immunoSEQ multiplex PCR. The sample lists roughly 240,000 clones, around 82% occurring once. Sequenced: peripheral blood. The receptors come from a woman aged 70-85 years with acute or convalescent COVID-19.

V gene TRBV19 combines with J gene TRBJ2-2; a possible D gene is TRBD1 (7 bases). The CDR3 totals 15 residues. The ends were cut back, 3 bases at V and 6 bases at J, with 14 bases in the middle. Per germline, CDR1 LNHDA and CDR2 SQIVND (reference sequence). CDR3 sequence reads: CASSIDRAGSGELFF. Here the CDR3 DNA reads TGTGCCAGTAGTATTGACAGGGCGGGGTCCGGGGAGCTGTTTTTT. The full variable domain, completed using reference TRBV19 and TRBJ2-2, is DGGITQSPKYLFRKEGQNVTLSCEQNLNHDAMYWYRQDPGQGLRLIYYSQIVNDFQKGDIAEGYSVSREKKESFPLTVTSAQKNPTAFYLCASSIDRAGSGELFFGEGSRLTVL.

This clone was seen more than once but under ten times. The rearrangement uses TRBV11-1 and TRBJ2-5, with a weak D call TRBD1 (5 bases). Germline loops: CDR1 SGHAT, CDR2 FQDESV (reference sequence). Trimming took 4 bases from V and 5 from J, leaving 14 bases between them. This CDR3 region has 14 residues. The CDR3 is CASSSQGWGETQYF. Here the CDR3 DNA reads TGTGCCAGCAGCTCTCAGGGTTGGGGCGAGACCCAGTACTTC.

CDR3 nucleotides: TGCGCCAGCAGCCAAGAACCAGGGCCTACCTATGAAGCTTTCTTT. This translates into CASSQEPGPTYEAFF. The chain joins TRBV4-1 to TRBJ1-1; tentatively, D is TRBD1 (5 bases). This CDR3 is 15 amino acids long. V was pared by 0 bases and J by 7 bases, with 15 bases between. Germline V gene sequence: CDR1 MGHRA, CDR2 YSYEKL.

V is TRBV28 and J is TRBJ1-4; D gene ambiguous. V shed 5 bases and J shed 7 bases, with 17 bases lying between them. The CDR3 contains 15 residues. CDR1 is MDHEN, CDR2 SYDVKM, per germline. CDR3 in DNA: TGTGCCAGCAGTGCAACGGTACAAACGGGTGAAAAACTGTTTTTT. Its protein is CASSATVQTGEKLFF.